This record looks at one TCR beta chain sequence and its context. Sequencing used immunoSEQ multiplex PCR; TCRdb keeps in-frame clones, though not all of them. This sample has approximately 200,000 clones, with approximately 86% found just once. The data belong to a study of blood T cell repertoires in COVID-19. Looking at the study overall: Acute and convalescent COVID-19 specimens originated in the United States, Italy and Spain. T cells, B-cell-depleted T cells, or PBMCs provided the cDNA or gDNA that served as material.

The CDR3 length is 15 residues. The germline CDR1 and CDR2 sequences are SGHNT and YYREEE (reference sequence). V was clipped by 0 bases and J by 5 bases; unmatched bases: 3. The specimen was peripheral blood. This receptor was taken from a man aged 25 to 45 with acute or convalescent COVID-19. The rearrangement uses TRBV5-4 and TRBJ1-4; 8 bases are shared with TRBD1. CDR3 in DNA: TGTGCCAGCAGCTTGGGCCAGGGGGCGAATGAAAAACTGTTTTTT. Translating gives CASSLGQGANEKLFF. Variable domain in full (rest from reference TRBV5-4 and TRBJ1-4): ETGVTQSPTHLIKTRGQQVTLRCSSQSGHNTVSWYQQALGQGPQFIFQYYREEENGRGNFPPRFSGLQFPNYSSELNVNALELDDSALYLCASSLGQGANEKLFFGSGTQLSVL.